This entry lists 27 T cell receptor beta chains sequenced from one sample in a study of blood T cell repertoires in COVID-19. TCRdb's table, derived via immunoSEQ multiplex PCR, lists solely in-frame clones and lacks some. The sample comprises some 36,000 clones, more than 90% of which are singletons, and 30% to 45% rests with the top ten. Sequences were obtained from peripheral blood. The receptors stem from a man in his sixties with active or convalescent COVID-19.

The chain recombines TRBV6-2 or TRBV6-3 with TRBJ2-7, with 8 bases fitting TRBD1. Germline CDR1 and CDR2: MNHEY and SVGEGT. The length of the CDR3 is 13 residues. The V segment lost 3 bases and the J segment 7 bases; nucleotides outside the gene matches: 5. The CDR3 loop reads CASSYGQGPEQYF. The CDR3 coding sequence is TGTGCCAGCAGTTATGGACAGGGCCCTGAGCAGTACTTC.

The chain uses TRBV4-3 and TRBJ2-7, with 12 bases lining up with TRBD2. Germline CDR1 and CDR2: LGHNA and YSLEER. The CDR3 covers 15 residues. With V trimmed by 4 bases and J by 5 bases, 6 bases remained unmatched. CDR3 sequence reads: CASSPTTSGRDEQYF. The CDR3, as DNA: TGCGCCAGCAGCCCCACGACTAGCGGGAGAGACGAGCAGTACTTC.

The V call is TRBV6-5, the J call TRBJ2-3; 8 bases are shared with TRBD2. The ends lost 1 base at V and 0 bases at J; junction bases unmatched: 3. The CDR3 consists of 16 residues. Looked up from germline, CDR1 is MNHEY and CDR2 is SVGAGI. The CDR3 sequence: CASSYFTSGSTDTQYF. CDR3 bases: TGTGCCAGCAGTTACTTTACTAGCGGTAGCACAGATACGCAGTATTTT.

CDR3 sequence reads: CASSLQREGNEQFF. In nucleotides, the CDR3 is TGTGCCAGCAGCTTACAGCGGGAGGGGAATGAGCAGTTCTTC. The genes are TRBV7-2 and TRBJ2-1, with TRBD2 matching 10 bases. The CDR3 has 14 amino acids. V lost 2 bases and J lost 7; bases outside the gene matches: 2. The germline CDR1 and CDR2 sequences are SGHTA and FQGNSA.

The chain recombines TRBV28 with TRBJ1-3; D remains unclear. Trimming cost V 8 bases and J 0 bases, with 11 bases left between them. Germline CDR1 is MDHEN and CDR2 is SYDVKM. The CDR3 has 14 amino acids. In DNA form, the CDR3 reads TGTGCCAGCTCTTCCCCTATCTCTGGAAACACCATATATTTT. It yields the protein CASSSPISGNTIYF.

The chain combines TRBV7-2 with TRBJ1-1; 12 bases are a match to TRBD1. The V gene end was trimmed by 2 bases and the J gene end by 6 bases; junction bases not matched to a gene: 4. The germline V gene encodes CDR1 SGHTA and CDR2 FQGNSA. The CDR3 consists of 15 residues. CDR3 sequence: CASSLMGQGAPEAFF. The DNA of the CDR3 is TGTGCCAGCAGCTTAATGGGACAGGGGGCCCCTGAAGCTTTCTTT.

The chain links TRBV19 to TRBJ1-1; D is unresolved. CDR1 and CDR2 (germline): LNHDA, SQIVND (reference sequence). The V end was cut by 7 bases, the J end by 5 bases, with 5 bases between. The CDR3 is 10 residues long. The CDR3 protein is CASKRTEAFF. DNA for the CDR3: TGTGCCAGTAAGAGGACTGAAGCTTTCTTT. Full variable domain (rest looked up from reference TRBV19 and TRBJ1-1): DGGITQSPKYLFRKEGQNVTLSCEQNLNHDAMYWYRQDPGQGLRLIYYSQIVNDFQKGDIAEGYSVSREKKESFPLTVTSAQKNPTAFYLCASKRTEAFFGQGTRLTVV.

The gene calls are TRBV20-1 and TRBJ1-1; D remains ambiguous. The V and J ends lost 5 bases and 3 bases respectively, with 7 bases between them. The CDR3 extends over 11 amino acids. From germline, CDR1 is DFQATT and CDR2 SNEGSKA (reference sequence). The DNA of the CDR3 is TGCAGTGCTCCGAGGTACACTGAAGCTTTCTTT. This encodes CSAPRYTEAFF.

This chain connects TRBV6-5 to TRBJ2-7; 11 positions match TRBD2. The CDR3 loop spans 15 amino acids. Germline CDR1 is MNHEY and CDR2 is SVGAGI. V lost 6 bases, J lost 1 base, and 5 bases stayed unmatched. CDR3 sequence (DNA): TGTGCCAGCAGGGTAACTAGCGGGGGATCCTACGAGCAGTACTTC. Amino acid sequence: CASRVTSGGSYEQYF.

This chain uses TRBV14 with TRBJ1-2, with 7 bases that match TRBD1. Per the germline V gene, CDR1 is SGHDN and CDR2 is FVKESK. Unmatched junction bases numbered 11, after V lost 1 base and J lost 3 bases. This CDR3 contains 17 residues. DNA of the CDR3: TGTGCCAGCAGCCAAGGCTTCGGGACAGCCGAATACTATGGCTACACCTTC. Its protein is CASSQGFGTAEYYGYTF.

The chain combines TRBV27 with TRBJ1-5; tentatively, D is TRBD1 (5 bases). Germline lookup yields CDR1 MNHEY and CDR2 SMNVEV (reference sequence). This CDR3 is built from 13 residues. The V and J ends lost 8 bases and 6 bases respectively, with 14 bases between them. Here the CDR3 DNA reads TGTGCCAGCGGGGGGTACTCAGGTCAGCCCCAGCATTTT. Translation gives CASGGYSGQPQHF.

J is TRBJ2-5 and V is TRBV5-4; 7 positions agree with TRBD1. The CDR3 loop spans 15 amino acids. The ends lost 1 base at V and 1 base at J; junction bases unmatched: 4. Germline V gives CDR1 SGHNT, CDR2 YYREEE (reference sequence). The CDR3 bases are TGTGCCAGCAGCTTGAAGCGACAGGGCCAAGAGACCCAGTACTTC. The encoded protein is CASSLKRQGQETQYF.

The chain joins TRBV10-1 to TRBJ1-5; D gene ambiguous. This CDR3 region has 15 residues. CDR1 and CDR2 (germline): WNHNN, SYGVQD (reference sequence). The V gene lost 5 bases and the J gene lost 1 base, with 12 bases spanning the gap. CDR3 region: CASSPSRRSNQPQHF. As DNA, the CDR3 is TGCGCCAGCAGTCCCAGTCGGAGAAGCAATCAGCCCCAGCATTTT.

V usage is TRBV5-6 and J usage is TRBJ1-1; tentatively, D is TRBD1 (5 bases). Germline CDR1 and CDR2: SGHDT and YYEEEE. Trimming took off 0 bases at V and 1 base at J, with 7 bases between the two ends. This CDR3 region has 14 residues. CDR3 DNA: TGTGCCAGCAGCTTGGCTGGGGCGAACACTGAAGCTTTCTTT. Residues: CASSLAGANTEAFF.

This clone was seen a few times. V usage is TRBV30 and J usage is TRBJ2-3; a weak D match, TRBD2 (5 bases). Deletions cut 3 bases from V and 0 bases from J, with 19 bases between. In germline, CDR1 is GTSNPN, CDR2 SVGIG (reference sequence). There are 17 residues in the CDR3. The chain's CDR3 is CAWRGALGSVSTDTQYF. DNA of the CDR3: TGTGCCTGGAGAGGCGCCCTGGGTAGCGTTAGCACAGATACGCAGTATTTT.

CDR3 nucleotide sequence: TGTGCCAGCAGTTACCCCGAGGGGGCGCGGGGGCAGTTCTTC. Amino acid sequence: CASSYPEGARGQFF. The chain couples TRBV6-2 or TRBV6-3 to TRBJ2-1; a weak D match, TRBD1 (7 bases). Trimming shortened V by 2 bases and J by 12 bases, and 17 bases separated the two germline ends. In germline, CDR1 is MNHEY, CDR2 SVGEGT. The CDR3 contains 14 residues.

The rearrangement uses TRBV18 and TRBJ2-4; D not certain. The length of the CDR3 is 15 residues. CDR1 is KGHSH, CDR2 LQKENI, per germline. Trimming left V 2 bases short and J 0 bases short, with 8 bases between. The DNA of the CDR3 is TGTGCCAGCTCACCAAGCCGGGTAGCCAAAAACATTCAGTACTTC. It encodes CASSPSRVAKNIQYF.

The V gene is TRBV10-3, the J gene TRBJ2-3, with D possibly TRBD2 on 6 matching bases. V was clipped by 11 bases and J by 4 bases, with 31 bases between them. In germline, CDR1 is ENHRY, CDR2 SYGVKD. The CDR3 consists of 18 residues. CDR3 DNA sequence: TGTGCCGTCATGCAGGTCGGGAGCTTGGGGGGATTTTCAGATACGCAGTATTTT. Translating gives CAVMQVGSLGGFSDTQYF.

V and J are TRBV6-7 and TRBJ2-7; TRBD2 matches at 14 bases. TRBV6-7 is recorded as an ORF, its role being uncertain. The CDR3 is made up of 16 amino acids. V lost 0 bases, J lost 6 bases, and 4 bases stayed unmatched. The chain's CDR3 is CASSYSWTSGRTEQYF. As DNA, the CDR3 is TGTGCCAGCAGTTACTCCTGGACTAGCGGGAGGACCGAGCAGTACTTC.

In this sample, this clone turned up once. The gene calls are TRBV27 and TRBJ2-2, with TRBD1 matching 12 bases. V dropped 6 bases and J dropped 6; count of bases not matched to a gene: 17. There are 19 residues in the CDR3. The germline CDR1 and CDR2 sequences are MNHEY and SMNVEV (reference sequence). CDR3 nucleotide sequence: TGTGCCAGCAGCCGTTGGGGGGGACAGGGGGCGCGAAGTGCCGGGGAGCTGTTTTTT. This translates into CASSRWGGQGARSAGELFF.

The chain is built from TRBV18 and TRBJ1-2; 7 bases are a match to TRBD1. Losses at the gene ends were 5 bases for V and 3 bases for J; bases not matched to a gene: 9. Germline CDR1 reads KGHSH; CDR2 reads LQKENI. CDR3 size: 15 residues. The CDR3 loop reads CASSMGQRPDYGYTF. Written as DNA, the CDR3 is TGTGCCAGCTCAATGGGACAGCGACCTGACTATGGCTACACCTTC. Complete variable domain (other parts from reference TRBV18 and TRBJ1-2): NAGVMQNPRHLVRRRGQEARLRCSPMKGHSHVYWYRQLPEEGLKFMVYLQKENIIDESGMPKERFSAEFPKEGPSILRIQQVVRGDSAAYFCASSMGQRPDYGYTFGSGTRLTVV.

The rearrangement uses TRBV10-3 and TRBJ1-2; D may be TRBD1 (5 bases). The CDR3 is 14 amino acids. Between the trimmed V and J ends, which lost 2 bases and 4 bases, there was a span of 11 bases. Germline CDR1 and CDR2: ENHRY and SYGVKD. The CDR3 nucleotides are TGTGCCATCAGTGAGGACAGCCTATCCTATGGCTACACCTTC. As protein: CAISEDSLSYGYTF.

This chain joins TRBV7-9 and TRBJ2-3; TRBD1 matches at 10 bases. The V gene end was trimmed by 5 bases and the J gene end by 0 bases; junction bases not matched to a gene: 2. CDR1 and CDR2 (germline): SEHNR, FQNEAQ (reference sequence). CDR3 length equals 15 residues. CDR3 DNA sequence: TGTGCCAGCAGCCCGGGACAGGGGAGCACAGATACGCAGTATTTT. It codes for CASSPGQGSTDTQYF.

This chain links TRBV18 with TRBJ2-7; possible D gene TRBD2, 7 bases. The CDR3 extends over 14 amino acids. Between the trimmed V and J ends, which lost 4 bases and 5 bases, there was a span of 15 bases. Germline lookup yields CDR1 KGHSH and CDR2 LQKENI. This CDR3 reads CASSQGEGSHEQYF. In DNA form, the CDR3 reads TGTGCCAGCTCACAGGGGGAGGGATCTCACGAGCAGTACTTC.

For the CDR3, the DNA is TGTGCCAGCAGCGCGTCTAGCGGGAGCGCCGGGGAGCTGTTTTTT. This codes for CASSASSGSAGELFF. The chain is built from TRBV7-2 and TRBJ2-2, with 10 bases aligning to TRBD2. With V trimmed by 5 bases and J by 6 bases, 6 bases remained unmatched. This CDR3 contains 15 residues. The germline gives CDR1 SGHTA, CDR2 FQGNSA.

This clone was picked up one time. The CDR3 loop is CASSQGAGTEGFYEQYF. The CDR3 nucleotides are TGCGCCAGCAGCCAGGGCGCCGGGACAGAAGGATTCTACGAGCAGTACTTC. The V call is TRBV4-3, the J call TRBJ2-7; TRBD1 agrees at 7 bases. The length of the CDR3 is 17 residues. Unmatched junction bases numbered 14, after V lost 3 bases and J lost 3 bases. In germline, CDR1 is LGHNA, CDR2 YSLEER.

The chain carries TRBV19 and TRBJ2-1; the D is unclear. Germline CDR1 and CDR2: LNHDA and SQIVND (reference sequence). The CDR3 is 14 amino acids. V lost 5 bases to trimming and J lost 0 bases, with 8 bases between them. DNA for the CDR3: TGTGCCAGTAGTCTTCTGAGCTCCTACAATGAGCAGTTCTTC. This gives the protein CASSLLSSYNEQFF. Drawing the rest from reference TRBV19 and TRBJ2-1, the complete variable domain is DGGITQSPKYLFRKEGQNVTLSCEQNLNHDAMYWYRQDPGQGLRLIYYSQIVNDFQKGDIAEGYSVSREKKESFPLTVTSAQKNPTAFYLCASSLLSSYNEQFFGPGTRLTVL.